Below, 8 T cell receptor beta chains from the same sample are listed, as sequenced in a study of blood T cell repertoires in COVID-19. Sequenced by immunoSEQ multiplex PCR; TCRdb stores in-frame clones only, minus some. The sample includes roughly 230,000 clones, around four fifths of them seen just once. Source material: peripheral blood. These receptors all stem from a woman aged 55 to 70 with active or convalescent COVID-19.

The chain couples TRBV6-5 to TRBJ2-1, with D maybe TRBD1 (6 bases). Germline lookup yields CDR1 MNHEY and CDR2 SVGAGI. Trimming stripped 7 bases from V and 7 bases from J, with 14 bases between. CDR3 length equals 13 residues. This CDR3 is CASTGRGGNEQFF. The DNA of the CDR3 is TGTGCCAGCACTGGCAGGGGTGGGAATGAGCAGTTCTTC.

J is TRBJ1-6 and V is TRBV18; TRBD1 matches 7 bases. J was trimmed by 7 bases and V by 4 bases; bases with no gene match: 7. The CDR3 runs to 15 residues. Germline-derived CDR1 and CDR2 are KGHSH and LQKENI. The CDR3 loop reads CASSLDRVGNSPLHF. For the CDR3, the DNA is TGTGCCAGCTCACTAGACAGGGTCGGGAATTCACCCCTCCACTTT.

This chain links TRBV5-1 with TRBJ2-1; the D gene is possibly TRBD2 (6 bases). Per germline, CDR1 SGHRS and CDR2 YFSETQ. The CDR3 consists of 12 residues. V lost 3 bases to trimming and J lost 10 bases, with 11 bases between them. The CDR3 nucleotides are TGCGCCAGCAGCTGGGGACTTGAGGAGCAGTTCTTC. Translated, it gives CASSWGLEEQFF. The complete variable domain, with remaining parts taken from reference TRBV5-1 and TRBJ2-1, reads KAGVTQTPRYLIKTRGQQVTLSCSPISGHRSVSWYQQTPGQGLQFLFEYFSETQRNKGNFPGRFSGRQFSNSRSEMNVSTLELGDSALYLCASSWGLEEQFFGPGTRLTVL.

CDR3 residues: CASSTGVNTGELFF. The CDR3 coding sequence is TGTGCCAGCAGCACGGGGGTGAACACCGGGGAGCTGTTTTTT. The chain is built from TRBV7-2 and TRBJ2-2, with a possible D match to TRBD2 (6 bases). The CDR3 contains 14 residues. V lost 5 bases and J 1 base, leaving 8 bases between the germline ends. Germline V CDR1 and CDR2: SGHTA, FQGNSA.

The genes are TRBV29-1 and TRBJ2-1; 11 bases align to TRBD2. The CDR3 totals 15 residues. The ends lost 4 bases at V and 0 bases at J; junction bases unmatched: 2. Germline V CDR1 and CDR2: SQVTM, ANQGSEA. The CDR3 is CSVAGLAGSYNEQFF. The CDR3 DNA sequence: TGCAGCGTTGCCGGACTAGCGGGCTCCTACAATGAGCAGTTCTTC.

About this clone: Other DNA sequences of this sample code for an identical CDR3. The chain joins TRBV5-1 to TRBJ1-1; D not certain. The V end lost 0 bases, the J end lost 1 base, and 4 bases lay between the germline ends. Germline-derived CDR1 and CDR2 are SGHRS and YFSETQ. This CDR3 is built from 13 residues. DNA for the CDR3: TGCGCCAGCAGCTTGGCCTCGAACACTGAAGCTTTCTTT. Amino acids: CASSLASNTEAFF.

To note about this clone: In the same sample, other DNA sequences code for this CDR3. The chain carries TRBV7-9 and TRBJ1-1, with 10 bases identical to TRBD1. The CDR3 is 13 residues long. The germline gives CDR1 SEHNR, CDR2 FQNEAQ (reference sequence). The V gene end was trimmed by 5 bases and the J gene end by 5 bases; junction bases not matched to a gene: 2. CDR3 sequence (DNA): TGTGCCAGCAGCCTGGGACAGGGGACTGAAGCTTTCTTT. Protein product: CASSLGQGTEAFF.

The chain links TRBV5-6 to TRBJ2-5, with TRBD1 matching 7 bases. The CDR3 spans 16 residues. CDR1 and CDR2 from the germline V gene are SGHDT and YYEEEE. With 1 base clipped from V and 5 bases from J, the junction kept 11 bases outside the gene matches. In DNA form, the CDR3 reads TGTGCCAGCAGCTTGACGACAGGGAATGTAGGGGAGACCCAGTACTTC. It is translated as CASSLTTGNVGETQYF. The variable domain in full, completed from reference TRBV5-6 and TRBJ2-5, reads DAGVTQSPTHLIKTRGQQVTLRCSPKSGHDTVSWYQQALGQGPQFIFQYYEEEERQRGNFPDRFSGHQFPNYSSELNVNALLLGDSALYLCASSLTTGNVGETQYFGPGTRLLVL.